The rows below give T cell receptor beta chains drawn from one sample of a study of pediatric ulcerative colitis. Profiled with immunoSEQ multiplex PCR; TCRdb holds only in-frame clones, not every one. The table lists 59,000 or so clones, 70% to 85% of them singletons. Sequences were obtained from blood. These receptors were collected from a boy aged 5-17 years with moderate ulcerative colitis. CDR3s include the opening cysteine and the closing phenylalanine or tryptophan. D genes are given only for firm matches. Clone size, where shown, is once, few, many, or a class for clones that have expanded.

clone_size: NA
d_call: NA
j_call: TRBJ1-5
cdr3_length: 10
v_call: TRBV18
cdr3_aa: CASSTQPQHF
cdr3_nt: TGTGCCAGCTCAACGCAGCCCCAGCATTTT

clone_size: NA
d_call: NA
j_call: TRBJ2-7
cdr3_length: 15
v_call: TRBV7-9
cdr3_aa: CASSLLLDNSREQYF
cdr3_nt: TGTGCCAGCAGCTTATTACTTGACAACTCGCGCGAGCAGTACTTC

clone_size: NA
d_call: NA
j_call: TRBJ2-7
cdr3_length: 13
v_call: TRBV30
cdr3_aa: CAWSVGISYEQYF
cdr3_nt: TGTGCCTGGAGTGTGGGCATCTCCTACGAGCAGTACTTC

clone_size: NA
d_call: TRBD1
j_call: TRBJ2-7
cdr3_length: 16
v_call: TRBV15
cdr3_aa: CATSIEGGRARDEQYF
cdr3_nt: TGTGCCACCAGCATCGAAGGGGGCAGGGCACGGGACGAGCAGTACTTC

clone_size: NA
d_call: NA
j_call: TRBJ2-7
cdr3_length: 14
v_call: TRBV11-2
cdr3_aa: CASSITLLYDEQYF
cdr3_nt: TGTGCCAGCAGCATCACCCTCCTATACGACGAGCAGTACTTC

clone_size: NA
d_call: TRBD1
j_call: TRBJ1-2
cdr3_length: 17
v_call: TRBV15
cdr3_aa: CATSRFAGTGTGQGYTF
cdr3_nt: TGTGCCACCAGCAGGTTTGCGGGGACCGGGACAGGGCAGGGCTACACCTTC

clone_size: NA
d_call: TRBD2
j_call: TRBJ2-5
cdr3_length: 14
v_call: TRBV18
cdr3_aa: CASSGLAAKETQYF
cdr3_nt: TGTGCCAGCTCAGGACTAGCTGCTAAAGAGACCCAGTACTTC

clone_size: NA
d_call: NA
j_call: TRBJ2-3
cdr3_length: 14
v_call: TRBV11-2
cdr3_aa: CASSFPGYTDTQYF
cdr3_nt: TGTGCCAGCAGCTTCCCGGGTTACACAGATACGCAGTATTTT

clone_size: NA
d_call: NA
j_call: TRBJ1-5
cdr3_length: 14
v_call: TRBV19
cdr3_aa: CASSMESEYQPQHF
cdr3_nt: TGTGCCAGTAGTATGGAGTCGGAATATCAGCCCCAGCATTTT

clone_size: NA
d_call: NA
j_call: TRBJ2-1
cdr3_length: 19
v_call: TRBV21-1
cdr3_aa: CASSAYRKASGRTYNEQFF
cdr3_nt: TGTGCCAGCAGCGCCTACCGGAAGGCTAGCGGGAGGACCTACAATGAGCAGTTCTTC

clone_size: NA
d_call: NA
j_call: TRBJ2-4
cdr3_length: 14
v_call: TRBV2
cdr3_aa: CASRRVVAKNIQYF
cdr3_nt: TGTGCCAGCCGTCGGGTTGTAGCCAAAAACATTCAGTACTTC

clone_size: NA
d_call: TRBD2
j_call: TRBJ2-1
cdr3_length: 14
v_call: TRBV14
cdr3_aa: CASSQQVASGKQFF
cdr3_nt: TGTGCCAGCAGCCAACAGGTAGCTAGCGGGAAGCAGTTCTTC

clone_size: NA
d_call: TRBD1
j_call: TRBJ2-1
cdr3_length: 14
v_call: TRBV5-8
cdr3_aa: CASSSPRGPNEQFF
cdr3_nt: TGTGCCAGCAGTTCCCCGAGGGGGCCCAATGAGCAGTTCTTC

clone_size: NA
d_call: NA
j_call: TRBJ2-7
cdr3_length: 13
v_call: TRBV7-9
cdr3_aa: CASSLSRVNEQYF
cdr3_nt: TGTGCCAGCAGCTTATCCAGGGTGAATGAGCAGTACTTC

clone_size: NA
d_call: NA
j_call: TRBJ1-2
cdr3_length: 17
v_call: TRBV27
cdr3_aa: CASAREGRAFLHYGYTF
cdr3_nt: TGTGCCTCGGCGAGGGAGGGCAGGGCATTCCTTCACTATGGCTACACCTTC

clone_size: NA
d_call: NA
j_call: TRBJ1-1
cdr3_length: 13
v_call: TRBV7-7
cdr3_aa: CASSYHSGAEAFF
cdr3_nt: TGTGCCAGCAGCTATCATTCGGGGGCTGAAGCTTTCTTT

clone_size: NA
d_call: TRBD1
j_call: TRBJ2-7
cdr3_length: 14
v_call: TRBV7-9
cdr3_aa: CASSSDRELVEQYF
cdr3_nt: TGTGCCAGCAGCTCGGACAGGGAGTTGGTCGAGCAGTACTTC

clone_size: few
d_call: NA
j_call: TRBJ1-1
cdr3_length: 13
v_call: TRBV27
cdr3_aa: CASSLVEGSEAFF
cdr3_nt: TGTGCCAGCAGTTTGGTTGAGGGGTCTGAAGCTTTCTTT

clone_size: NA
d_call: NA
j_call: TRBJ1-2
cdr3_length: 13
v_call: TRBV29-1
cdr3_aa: CSVGQGLLHGYTF
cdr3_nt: TGCAGCGTTGGGCAGGGGCTTTTACACGGCTACACCTTC

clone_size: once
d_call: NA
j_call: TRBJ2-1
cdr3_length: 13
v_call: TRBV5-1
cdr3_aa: CASSLEVRNEQFF
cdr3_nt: TGCGCCAGCAGCTTGGAAGTCCGCAATGAGCAGTTCTTC

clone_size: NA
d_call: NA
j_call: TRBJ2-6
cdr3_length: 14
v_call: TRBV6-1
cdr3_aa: CASIALSGANVLTF
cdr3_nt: TGTGCCAGCATTGCGCTCTCTGGGGCCAACGTCCTGACTTTC

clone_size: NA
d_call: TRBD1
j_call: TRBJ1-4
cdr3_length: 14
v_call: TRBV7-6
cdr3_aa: CASSLGTGSEKLFF
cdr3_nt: TGTGCCAGCAGCTTAGGGACAGGGAGTGAAAAACTGTTTTTT

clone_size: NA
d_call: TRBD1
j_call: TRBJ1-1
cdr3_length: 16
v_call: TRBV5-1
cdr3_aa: CASSYGQGARDTEAFF
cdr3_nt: TGCGCCAGCAGCTATGGACAGGGGGCGCGGGACACTGAAGCTTTCTTT

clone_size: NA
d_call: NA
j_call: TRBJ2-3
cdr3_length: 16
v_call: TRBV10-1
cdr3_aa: CASSADGAPRTDTQYF
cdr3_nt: TGCGCCAGCAGCGCTGACGGAGCCCCTCGCACAGATACGCAGTATTTT

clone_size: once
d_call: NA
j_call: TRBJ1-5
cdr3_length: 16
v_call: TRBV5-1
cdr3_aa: CASSLGTDRPNQPQHF
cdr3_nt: TGCGCCAGCAGCTTGGGAACGGACAGACCCAATCAGCCCCAGCATTTT

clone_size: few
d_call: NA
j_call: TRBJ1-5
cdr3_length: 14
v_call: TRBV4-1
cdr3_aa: CASSLGTPNQPQHF
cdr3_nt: TGCGCCAGCTCTTTGGGGACACCGAATCAGCCCCAGCATTTT

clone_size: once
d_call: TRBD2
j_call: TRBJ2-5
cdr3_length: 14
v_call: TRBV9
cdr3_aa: CASSVEGLAETQYF
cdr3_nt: TGTGCCAGCAGCGTAGAGGGACTAGCGGAGACCCAGTACTTC

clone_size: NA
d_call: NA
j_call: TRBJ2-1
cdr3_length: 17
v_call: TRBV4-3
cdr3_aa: CASSLQAGQLTYNEQFF
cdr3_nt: TGCGCCAGCAGCCTCCAGGCGGGACAACTTACCTACAATGAGCAGTTCTTC

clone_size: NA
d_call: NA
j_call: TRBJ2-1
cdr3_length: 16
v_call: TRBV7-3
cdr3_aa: CASSLNGASSYNEQFF
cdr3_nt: TGTGCCAGCAGCTTAAATGGGGCAAGCTCCTACAATGAGCAGTTCTTC

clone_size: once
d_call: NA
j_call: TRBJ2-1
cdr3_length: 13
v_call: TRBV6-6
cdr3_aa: CASSLMGGSEQFF
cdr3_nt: TGTGCCAGCAGCCTTATGGGGGGCTCGGAGCAGTTCTTC

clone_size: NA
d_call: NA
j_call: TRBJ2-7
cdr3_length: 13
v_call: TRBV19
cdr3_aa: CASSMGRNYEQYF
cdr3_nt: TGTGCCAGTAGTATGGGGCGGAACTACGAGCAGTACTTC

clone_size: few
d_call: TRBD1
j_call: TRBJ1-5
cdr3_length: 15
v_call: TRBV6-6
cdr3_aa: CASSSGTGSNQPQHF
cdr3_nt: TGTGCCAGCAGTTCCGGGACAGGGAGCAATCAGCCCCAGCATTTT

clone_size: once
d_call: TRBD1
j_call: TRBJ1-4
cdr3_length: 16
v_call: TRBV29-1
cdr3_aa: CSVTRDRGATNEKLFF
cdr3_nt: TGCAGCGTTACCAGAGACAGGGGCGCAACTAATGAAAAACTGTTTTTT